Each of the 28 T cell receptor beta chains below was sequenced from the same sample in a study of cytomegalovirus exposure and HLA in healthy donors. The PCR contained 60 Vbeta and 13 Jbeta primers. Clones were read by immunoSEQ multiplex PCR, and TCRdb kept only the in-frame ones, dropping some. This sample yields 100,000 to 130,000 clones, of which about 72% are seen a single time; about 2% belongs to the top ten. What was sequenced was PBMCs. Every receptor here comes from a young man in good health and CMV-seronegative.

This rearrangement joins TRBV19 to TRBJ2-7, with unresolved D. Germline V gene lookup returns CDR1 LNHDA and CDR2 SQIVND (reference sequence). Trimming pared 6 bases from V and 2 bases from J, leaving 8 bases between. This CDR3 is built from 12 residues. The chain's CDR3 is CASSPGPYEQYF. In DNA, the CDR3 is TGTGCCAGTAGCCCCGGTCCCTACGAGCAGTACTTC.

V usage is TRBV2 and J usage is TRBJ2-5, with TRBD2 identical over 10 bases. Germline-derived CDR1 and CDR2 are SNHLY and FYNNEI. The CDR3 spans 16 residues. V shed 6 bases, J shed 4 bases, and the junction held 11 bases outside the gene matches. The CDR3 DNA reads TGTGCCAGCAGGGATCCGGGACTAGCGCAGGGAGAGACCCAGTACTTC. It yields the protein CASRDPGLAQGETQYF.

This chain joins TRBV7-8 and TRBJ2-7; 10 bases agree with TRBD1. Trimming took 5 bases from V and 3 from J; bases not matched to a gene: 7. The CDR3 contains 15 residues. From germline, CDR1 is SGHVS and CDR2 FQNEAQ. The chain's CDR3 is CASSMTGTGVYEQYF. The CDR3 DNA sequence: TGTGCCAGCAGCATGACCGGGACAGGGGTCTACGAGCAGTACTTC.

V gene TRBV2 combines with J gene TRBJ2-3; TRBD1 aligns across 8 bases. The CDR3 totals 15 residues. Germline CDR1 reads SNHLY; CDR2 reads FYNNEI. J was trimmed by 2 bases and V by 4 bases; bases with no gene match: 5. The CDR3 DNA reads as TGTGCCAGCAGTGGACAGGGGACGGTCACAGATACGCAGTATTTT. Its translation is CASSGQGTVTDTQYF.

V usage is TRBV7-2 and J usage is TRBJ1-6; the match to TRBD1 covers 10 bases. Trimming removed 5 bases from V and 6 bases from J; junction bases left unmatched: 10. Germline V gives CDR1 SGHTA, CDR2 FQGNSA. The CDR3 consists of 17 residues. The CDR3 loop is CASSPTGTGVVNSPLHF. The CDR3 DNA is TGTGCCAGCAGCCCCACCGGGACAGGGGTTGTTAATTCACCCCTCCACTTT.

The chain is built from TRBV15 and TRBJ2-6; TRBD1 might be the D (5 bases). V dropped 0 bases and J dropped 0 bases, with 6 bases sitting between them. Germline V gene sequence: CDR1 LNHNV, CDR2 YYDKDF (reference sequence). This CDR3 has 16 residues. The DNA of the CDR3 is TGTGCCACCAGCAGAGATCAGGGCTCTGGGGCCAACGTCCTGACTTTC. Encoded protein: CATSRDQGSGANVLTF.

This clone showed up just a few times. The chain has TRBV11-3 and TRBJ2-3, with TRBD1 as a possible D gene (6 bases). Germline loops: CDR1 SGHNT, CDR2 YENEEA. Trimming removed 1 base at V and 5 bases at J, with 7 bases between. This CDR3 region has 13 residues. CDR3 nucleotides: TGTGCCAGCAGCTTAGCACAGGGAGATACGCAGTATTTT. Translation: CASSLAQGDTQYF.

Worth noting for this clone: Sequence at one end of the junction differs from germline and may be a read error. The V and J genes are TRBV29-1 and TRBJ1-4; D unclear. The CDR3 runs to 13 residues. The germline V gene has CDR1 SQVTM and CDR2 ANQGSEA. The CDR3 is CGVSGLLNEKLVF. CDR3 nucleotide sequence: TGCGGCGTTTCTGGACTGCTGAATGAAAAACTGGTTTTT.

CDR3 DNA sequence: TGCGCCAGCAGCTTCCAGGGGGCGGGAAACATTCAGTACTTC. Translation: CASSFQGAGNIQYF. This chain joins TRBV5-1 and TRBJ2-4; 8 bases are a match to TRBD1. Germline V CDR1 and CDR2: SGHRS, YFSETQ. The CDR3 is made up of 14 amino acids. J lost 6 bases, V lost 2 bases, and 4 bases had no gene match.

This chain links TRBV6-1 with TRBJ1-3, with D perhaps TRBD1 (6 bases). The CDR3 consists of 13 residues. Trimming removed 11 bases from V and 0 bases from J, with 11 bases in between. CDR1 is MNHNS and CDR2 is SASEGT in the germline V gene. The CDR3 is CAGRQASGNTIYF. CDR3 nucleotide sequence: TGTGCCGGACGACAGGCCTCTGGAAACACCATATATTTT.

The CDR3 DNA is TGTGCCAGCAGCCACCTTTTGAGGGACAGCAATTACAATGAGCAGTTCTTC. The encoded protein is CASSHLLRDSNYNEQFF. This chain connects TRBV5-4 to TRBJ2-1; 7 positions match TRBD1. This CDR3 spans 17 amino acids. V was clipped by 4 bases and J by 4 bases; unmatched bases: 14. Germline V gene lookup returns CDR1 SGHNT and CDR2 YYREEE (reference sequence).

Only one count was recorded for this clone. The chain couples TRBV29-1 to TRBJ2-3; D is perhaps TRBD2 (7 bases). Deletions cut 4 bases from V and 1 base from J, with 27 bases between. CDR1 is SQVTM and CDR2 is ANQGSEA in the germline V gene. The CDR3 totals 19 residues. In DNA, the CDR3 is TGCAGCGTTGTTGATGGGGGCGGGGGCCGAATAATTCGCACAGATACGCAGTATTTT. Translation: CSVVDGGGGRIIRTDTQYF.

The chain employs TRBV2 and TRBJ1-2, with D possibly being TRBD1 (5 bases). This CDR3 spans 12 amino acids. Germline V gives CDR1 SNHLY, CDR2 FYNNEI. The V end was cut by 6 bases, the J end by 4 bases, with 9 bases between. The chain's CDR3 is CASRQDPYGYTF. The CDR3 DNA reads as TGTGCCAGCAGACAGGACCCCTATGGCTACACCTTC. Combining the CDR3 with reference TRBV2 and TRBJ1-2 gives the whole variable domain EPEVTQTPSHQVTQMGQEVILRCVPISNHLYFYWYRQILGQKVEFLVSFYNNEISEKSEIFDDQFSVERPDGSNFTLKIRSTKLEDSAMYFCASRQDPYGYTFGSGTRLTVV.

The chain combines TRBV7-2 with TRBJ1-5; possible D gene TRBD1, 6 bases. Looked up from germline, CDR1 is SGHTA and CDR2 is FQGNSA. The CDR3 totals 13 residues. Trimming left V 5 bases short and J 4 bases short, with 9 bases between. The CDR3 here is CASSTQGNQPQHF. CDR3 nucleotide sequence: TGTGCCAGCAGCACACAGGGTAATCAGCCCCAGCATTTT.

This rearrangement joins TRBV29-1 to TRBJ1-4; TRBD1 agrees at 9 bases. CDR3 length: 16 amino acids. Per germline, CDR1 SQVTM and CDR2 ANQGSEA. The ends lost 6 bases at V and 4 bases at J; junction bases unmatched: 12. The CDR3: CSVPGQGARLNEKLFF. CDR3 coding DNA: TGCAGCGTCCCGGGACAGGGTGCTCGACTTAATGAAAAACTGTTTTTT.

In its sample, this clone was seen once. The chain uses TRBV7-2 and TRBJ2-7; 7 positions match TRBD1. The CDR3 contains 14 residues. With 5 bases clipped from V and 1 base from J, the junction kept 5 bases outside the gene matches. CDR1 is SGHTA, CDR2 FQGNSA, per germline. The CDR3 loop is CASSTRQGSYEQYF. The CDR3 DNA reads TGTGCCAGCAGCACCCGACAGGGATCCTACGAGCAGTACTTC.

This clone was picked up one time. The chain carries TRBV5-1 and TRBJ2-2; perhaps TRBD2 as D (6 bases). Germline V CDR1 and CDR2: SGHRS, YFSETQ. V lost 4 bases to trimming and J lost 3 bases, with 13 bases between them. The CDR3 totals 15 residues. CDR3 sequence reads: CASSVASGDTGELFF. The CDR3, as DNA: TGCGCCAGCAGCGTGGCCTCGGGGGACACCGGGGAGCTGTTTTTT.

The chain recombines TRBV7-2 with TRBJ2-7; 7 nucleotides match TRBD2. Germline V gene lookup returns CDR1 SGHTA and CDR2 FQGNSA. The CDR3 extends over 15 amino acids. V gave up 4 bases and J gave up 3 bases; unmatched junction bases: 9. The CDR3 sequence: CASSSASGDYYEQYF. The CDR3 nucleotides are TGTGCCAGCAGCTCTGCCAGCGGGGACTACTACGAGCAGTACTTC.

The genes are TRBV5-1 and TRBJ1-6; D is ambiguous. The CDR3 contains 14 residues. The V gene's germline CDR1 is SGHRS and CDR2 YFSETQ. V lost 4 bases and J 0 bases, leaving 5 bases between the germline ends. The CDR3 sequence: CASSVSSYNSPLHF. The CDR3 region has the DNA TGCGCCAGCAGCGTTAGCTCCTATAATTCACCCCTCCACTTT. The variable domain in full, with the rest retrieved from reference TRBV5-1 and TRBJ1-6, is KAGVTQTPRYLIKTRGQQVTLSCSPISGHRSVSWYQQTPGQGLQFLFEYFSETQRNKGNFPGRFSGRQFSNSRSEMNVSTLELGDSALYLCASSVSSYNSPLHFGNGTRLTVT.

The V call is TRBV28, the J call TRBJ1-5; D may be TRBD1 (6 bases). Looked up from germline, CDR1 is MDHEN and CDR2 is SYDVKM. Trimming pared 10 bases from V and 4 bases from J, leaving 23 bases between. The CDR3 has 16 residues. This CDR3 reads CATDAPEGGLNQPQHF. The CDR3 bases are TGTGCCACCGACGCCCCCGAGGGGGGGCTTAATCAGCCCCAGCATTTT.

J is TRBJ2-1 and V is TRBV4-3; D is possibly TRBD2 (6 bases). The V and J ends lost 3 bases and 2 bases respectively, with 17 bases between them. Per germline, CDR1 LGHNA and CDR2 YSLEER. The CDR3 totals 17 residues. CDR3 residues: CASSQIPGAGTYNEQFF. The DNA for the CDR3 is TGCGCCAGCAGCCAGATCCCTGGCGCGGGGACCTACAATGAGCAGTTCTTC.

CDR3: CASSDHLSVGSNYGYTF. For the CDR3, the DNA is TGTGCCAGCAGTGACCACTTATCAGTGGGCTCTAACTATGGCTACACCTTC. The rearrangement joins TRBV6-1 to TRBJ1-2; no clear D gene. Germline CDR1 and CDR2: MNHNS and SASEGT. V lost 3 bases and J lost 0, with 17 bases in between. The CDR3 contains 17 residues.

This chain connects TRBV29-1 to TRBJ2-7; TRBD1 matches 8 bases. This CDR3 has 13 amino acids. J gave up 4 bases and V 6 bases, and 8 bases lay outside the gene matches. CDR1 SQVTM and CDR2 ANQGSEA come from the germline V gene. For the CDR3, the DNA is TGCAGCGTGCGGACAGGGAAGGGTTACGAGCAGTACTTC. Translating it yields CSVRTGKGYEQYF.

The V and J genes are TRBV5-6 and TRBJ2-3, with 7 positions matching TRBD2. The length of the CDR3 is 14 residues. V lost 2 bases, J lost 1 base, and 1 base stayed unmatched. Germline CDR1 reads SGHDT; CDR2 reads YYEEEE. The chain's CDR3 is CASSLGRGTDTQYF. For the CDR3, the DNA is TGTGCCAGCAGCTTAGGGAGGGGCACAGATACGCAGTATTTT. Looking up the rest from reference TRBV5-6 and TRBJ2-3 gives the full variable domain: DAGVTQSPTHLIKTRGQQVTLRCSPKSGHDTVSWYQQALGQGPQFIFQYYEEEERQRGNFPDRFSGHQFPNYSSELNVNALLLGDSALYLCASSLGRGTDTQYFGPGTRLTVL.

The table lists this clone with a few counts. The chain combines TRBV19 with TRBJ1-2; D is possibly TRBD1 (5 bases). V shed 10 bases and J shed 0 bases, with 12 bases lying between them. The CDR3 consists of 13 residues. The V gene's germline CDR1 is LNHDA and CDR2 SQIVND (reference sequence). The CDR3 is CATKDTSNYGYTF. As DNA, the CDR3 is TGTGCCACCAAGGACACCTCTAACTATGGCTACACCTTC. Looking up the rest from reference TRBV19 and TRBJ1-2 gives the full variable domain: DGGITQSPKYLFRKEGQNVTLSCEQNLNHDAMYWYRQDPGQGLRLIYYSQIVNDFQKGDIAEGYSVSREKKESFPLTVTSAQKNPTAFYLCATKDTSNYGYTFGSGTRLTVV.

This clone was seen once. The V call is TRBV28, the J call TRBJ2-7, with D possibly being TRBD2 (6 bases). Germline V CDR1 and CDR2: MDHEN, SYDVKM. Trimming stripped 5 bases from V and 0 bases from J, with 17 bases between. This CDR3 comprises 16 residues. The CDR3 spells CASSLPGLFSSYEQYF. The CDR3 DNA reads as TGTGCCAGCAGTCTTCCGGGACTTTTTAGCTCCTACGAGCAGTACTTC.

DNA of the CDR3: TGTGCCAGCGGACTAGCGGGGTACGAGCAGTACTTC. Protein product: CASGLAGYEQYF. The gene calls are TRBV6-5 and TRBJ2-7; 12 bases align to TRBD2. V was pared by 8 bases and J by 4 bases, with 0 bases of the junction left unmatched. Germline V gives CDR1 MNHEY, CDR2 SVGAGI. This CDR3 has 12 residues.

This chain links TRBV14 with TRBJ1-2; D may be TRBD1 (6 bases). The CDR3 is made up of 16 amino acids. Per germline, CDR1 SGHDN and CDR2 FVKESK. The V and J ends lost 4 bases and 1 base respectively, with 16 bases between them. CDR3: CASSPLYRELNYGYTF. Written as DNA, the CDR3 is TGTGCCAGCAGCCCACTATACAGGGAGCTTAACTATGGCTACACCTTC.